Presented here are 26 T cell receptor beta chains from one specimen sequenced in a study of T cell clonotyping in hematopoietic cell transplantation. Time point noted: recipient sample about 28 days before transplant, after cytoreduction. Measured with immunoSEQ multiplex PCR; TCRdb has only the in-frame clones, and not every one. The sample has roughly 80,000 clones; less than 96% are singletons. The starting material was peripheral blood mononuclear cells, obtained before stem cell transplant. The source is a woman between 45 and 65 years old with acute myeloid leukemia. Some clones in this sample may be carry-over from other donors' samples.

The rearrangement joins TRBV15 to TRBJ1-2; D not resolved. V was pared by 9 bases and J by 0 bases, with 14 bases between. The germline CDR1 and CDR2 sequences are LNHNV and YYDKDF (reference sequence). The CDR3 consists of 14 residues. The CDR3 DNA is TGTGCCACGGCGGAGGGCTCAACTAACTATGGCTACACCTTC. Protein sequence: CATAEGSTNYGYTF.

The V call is TRBV30, the J call TRBJ1-6; no clear D. Per germline, CDR1 GTSNPN and CDR2 SVGIG (reference sequence). The CDR3 has 13 residues. Trimming stripped 5 bases from V and 5 bases from J, with 10 bases between. The CDR3 DNA sequence: TGTGCCTGGCGAAGAGAGGATAATTCACCCCTCCACTTT. Its protein product is CAWRREDNSPLHF.

The V gene is TRBV5-5, the J gene TRBJ1-1; D remains ambiguous. This CDR3 is 14 amino acids long. CDR1 is SGHKS, CDR2 YYEKEE, per germline (reference sequence). The V end lost 0 bases, the J end lost 10 bases, and 16 bases lay between the germline ends. In DNA, the CDR3 is TGTGCCAGCAGCTTGGGGCCGTTACCTGAGGTAGCTTTCTTT. Protein product: CASSLGPLPEVAFF.

The rearrangement links TRBV28 to TRBJ1-5, with 7 bases fitting TRBD1. V lost 5 bases, J lost 7 bases, and 17 bases stayed unmatched. The CDR3 runs 17 residues. Per the germline V gene, CDR1 is MDHEN and CDR2 is SYDVKM. CDR3 loop: CASSPRQTGRGTQPQHF. The CDR3 nucleotides read TGTGCCAGCAGTCCACGGCAGACAGGGCGGGGAACGCAGCCCCAGCATTTT.

The J gene is TRBJ1-5, the V gene TRBV19; 10 bases map to TRBD1. The CDR3 contains 15 residues. The J segment lost 6 bases and the V segment lost 5 bases, leaving 7 bases of the junction unmatched. Germline V gives CDR1 LNHDA, CDR2 SQIVND (reference sequence). The CDR3 DNA sequence: TGTGCCAGTAGTCCACCGGGACAGGGGATTCAGCCCCAGCATTTT. This gives the protein CASSPPGQGIQPQHF.

The chain uses TRBV5-1 and TRBJ1-1, with D unresolved. Germline loops: CDR1 SGHRS, CDR2 YFSETQ. The CDR3 is 16 amino acids. V was pared by 0 bases and J by 4 bases, with 16 bases between. As DNA, the CDR3 is TGCGCCAGCAGCTTGGTCCAAGTAGGGAGCGGCACTGAAGCTTTCTTT. Translating it yields CASSLVQVGSGTEAFF.

The rearrangement uses TRBV5-6 and TRBJ1-2, with 9 bases lining up with TRBD1. The CDR3 loop spans 13 amino acids. Germline lookup yields CDR1 SGHDT and CDR2 YYEEEE. Unmatched junction bases numbered 3, after V lost 5 bases and J lost 4 bases. DNA of the CDR3: TGTGCCAGCAGAGGGACAGGGAGCTATGGCTACACCTTC. Amino acids: CASRGTGSYGYTF. Combining the CDR3 with reference TRBV5-6 and TRBJ1-2 gives the whole variable domain DAGVTQSPTHLIKTRGQQVTLRCSPKSGHDTVSWYQQALGQGPQFIFQYYEEEERQRGNFPDRFSGHQFPNYSSELNVNALLLGDSALYLCASRGTGSYGYTFGSGTRLTVV.

The rearrangement uses TRBV6-4 and TRBJ1-2; D unclear. Trimming cost V 3 bases and J 5 bases, with 13 bases left between them. This CDR3 has 14 residues. Germline V lookup: CDR1 MRHNA, CDR2 SNTAGT. Here the CDR3 reads CASSEEGYGYGYTF. CDR3 sequence (DNA): TGTGCCAGCAGTGAAGAGGGTTATGGGTATGGCTACACCTTC.

The V and J genes are TRBV9 and TRBJ2-7; D unresolved. Trimming left V 0 bases short and J 5 bases short, with 12 bases between. CDR3 size: 14 residues. Germline V lookup: CDR1 SGDLS, CDR2 YYNGEE. The CDR3 DNA sequence: TGTGCCAGCAGCGTAGGTTTGGCTGTCCACGAGCAGTACTTC. Translation gives CASSVGLAVHEQYF.

The chain has TRBV30 and TRBJ1-6; D is perhaps TRBD1 (6 bases). This CDR3 is built from 16 residues. Trimming cost V 3 bases and J 14 bases, with 26 bases left between them. Germline V gene sequence: CDR1 GTSNPN, CDR2 SVGIG (reference sequence). The CDR3 sequence is CAWSQLTGSDDLSLHF. The DNA for the CDR3 is TGTGCCTGGAGCCAACTAACAGGGTCTGATGATCTATCCCTCCACTTT.

The chain is built from TRBV6-5 and TRBJ2-5; D call uncertain. Germline assignment: CDR1 MNHEY and CDR2 SVGAGI. The CDR3 extends over 16 amino acids. V was trimmed by 0 bases and J by 10 bases, leaving 21 bases between them. The CDR3 here is CASSYSPWTRLGGQYF. In DNA, the CDR3 is TGTGCCAGCAGTTACTCTCCCTGGACCCGACTGGGCGGCCAGTACTTC.

CDR3 bases: TGTGCCAGCACCGCAGACTACAGGGGTAGGGCTGAAGCTTTCTTT. Amino acids: CASTADYRGRAEAFF. The chain is built from TRBV27 and TRBJ1-1; 7 bases match TRBD1. The CDR3 runs to 15 residues. From germline, CDR1 is MNHEY and CDR2 SMNVEV (reference sequence). The junction had 14 bases not matched to a gene; V was cut back by 7 bases and J by 6 bases.

The sample holds one count of this clone. This chain connects TRBV29-1 to TRBJ2-3, with no clear D. V gave up 7 bases and J gave up 2 bases, with 7 bases separating them. Germline V lookup: CDR1 SQVTM, CDR2 ANQGSEA. The CDR3 contains 11 residues. CDR3 protein: CSAVLTDTQYF. The CDR3 bases are TGCAGCGCCGTACTCACAGATACGCAGTATTTT.

This clone was counted a few times. The V call is TRBV27, the J call TRBJ2-7; 7 nucleotides agree with TRBD1. J was trimmed by 4 bases and V by 8 bases; bases with no gene match: 11. The CDR3 runs 14 residues. The germline V gene encodes CDR1 MNHEY and CDR2 SMNVEV (reference sequence). CDR3 sequence: CASGYNRGIYEQYF. The CDR3 DNA reads TGTGCCAGCGGATACAACAGGGGCATATACGAGCAGTACTTC.

The chain has TRBV28 and TRBJ1-2; D gene unclear. Germline V gene data show CDR1 as MDHEN and CDR2 as SYDVKM. CDR3 size: 13 residues. V dropped 11 bases and J dropped 3 bases, with 16 bases sitting between them. CDR3 coding DNA: TGTGCCGCCTCACCTTCAGCGGACTATGGCTACACCTTC. Translation: CAASPSADYGYTF.

This rearrangement joins TRBV4-2 to TRBJ1-1, with D tentatively TRBD1 (6 bases). V was shortened by 1 base and J by 6 bases, with 15 bases between the two germline ends. The CDR3 consists of 15 residues. Per the germline V gene, CDR1 is LGHNA and CDR2 is YNFKEQ. CDR3 protein: CASSQVIGGMAEAFF. The CDR3 DNA follows: TGTGCCAGCAGCCAAGTGATCGGGGGCATGGCTGAAGCTTTCTTT.

The chain's CDR3 is CSVVWAGELFF. CDR3 nucleotides: TGCAGCGTTGTTTGGGCCGGGGAGCTGTTTTTT. The chain carries TRBV29-1 and TRBJ2-2; D uncertain. With 4 bases removed from V and 6 bases from J, the gap between germline ends came to 6 bases. Germline V CDR1 and CDR2: SQVTM, ANQGSEA. This CDR3 region has 11 residues.

The genes are TRBV28 and TRBJ1-3; D not certain. The V end was cut by 6 bases, the J end by 0 bases, with 9 bases between. Germline-derived CDR1 and CDR2 are MDHEN and SYDVKM. This CDR3 spans 14 amino acids. The CDR3 region has the DNA TGTGCCAGCAGCACCGCACTCTCTGGAAACACCATATATTTT. Translating it yields CASSTALSGNTIYF.

The CDR3 reads CSVTEELKKLFF. CDR3 bases: TGCAGCGTCACCGAGGAATTGAAAAAACTGTTTTTT. The V and J genes are TRBV29-1 and TRBJ1-4; no clear D gene. Germline-derived CDR1 and CDR2 are SQVTM and ANQGSEA. The CDR3 is 12 amino acids. The germline V and J ends were trimmed by 6 bases and 9 bases, with 14 bases remaining between them.

The J gene is TRBJ2-2, the V gene TRBV27; D is perhaps TRBD1 or TRBD2 (5 bases each). The V end lost 2 bases, the J end lost 3 bases, and 10 bases lay between the germline ends. This CDR3 is 15 amino acids long. Per the germline V gene, CDR1 is MNHEY and CDR2 is SMNVEV (reference sequence). The CDR3 loop is CASSLDRGDTGELFF. For the CDR3, the DNA is TGTGCCAGCAGTTTAGATAGAGGGGACACCGGGGAGCTGTTTTTT.

The chain carries TRBV28 and TRBJ1-1; D may be TRBD1 (6 bases). Germline V gives CDR1 MDHEN, CDR2 SYDVKM. The CDR3 length is 16 residues. V lost 3 bases and J lost 0, with 14 bases in between. In DNA form, the CDR3 reads TGTGCCAGCAGTTTCGGGACACCCGTTATGAACACTGAAGCTTTCTTT. Protein: CASSFGTPVMNTEAFF.

The rearrangement joins TRBV6-4 to TRBJ2-3; maybe TRBD1 (6 bases). The CDR3 is 13 residues long. CDR1 and CDR2 (germline): MRHNA, SNTAGT. V lost 3 bases and J lost 5, with 9 bases in between. The CDR3 bases are TGTGCCAGCAGTGAACAGGGTTTAGATACGCAGTATTTT. This sequence encodes CASSEQGLDTQYF.

This sequence joins TRBV30 and TRBJ1-1; tentatively, D is TRBD1 (6 bases). The CDR3 totals 12 residues. Per the germline V gene, CDR1 is GTSNPN and CDR2 is SVGIG (reference sequence). The CDR3 reads CAIPRGATEAFF. DNA of the CDR3: TGTGCGATCCCACGGGGGGCCACTGAAGCTTTCTTT. Full variable domain (missing parts from reference TRBV30 and TRBJ1-1): SQTIHQWPATLVQPVGSPLSLECTVEGTSNPNLYWYRQAAGRGLQLLFYSVGIGQISSEVPQNLSASRPQDRQFILSSKKLLLSDSGFYLCAIPRGATEAFFGQGTRLTVV.

The genes are TRBV5-1 and TRBJ2-3, with 9 bases aligning to TRBD2. V shed 4 bases and J 4 bases; nucleotides not matched to a gene: 10. CDR3 length: 16 residues. The germline gives CDR1 SGHRS, CDR2 YFSETQ. The CDR3 loop reads CASSVGWVAGADTQYF. CDR3 DNA: TGCGCCAGCAGCGTAGGATGGGTAGCGGGGGCAGATACGCAGTATTTT.

The CDR3 sequence is CASSLRGPHEQYF. DNA for the CDR3: TGTGCCAGCAGTTTGCGGGGACCCCACGAGCAGTACTTC. The V and J genes are TRBV27 and TRBJ2-7; the D gene is possibly TRBD2 (6 bases). The V end lost 3 bases, the J end lost 5 bases, and 11 bases lay between the germline ends. CDR1 and CDR2 from the germline V gene are MNHEY and SMNVEV (reference sequence). CDR3 length equals 13 residues.

The chain is built from TRBV28 and TRBJ2-7, with TRBD2 identical over 8 bases. The CDR3 has 14 residues. CDR1 and CDR2 from the germline V gene are MDHEN and SYDVKM. V lost 7 bases to trimming and J lost 5 bases; unmatched junction nucleotides: 10. The CDR3 coding sequence is TGTGCCAGCACCCCCCCGGGAGGGTACCACGAGCAGTACTTC. Its protein is CASTPPGGYHEQYF.